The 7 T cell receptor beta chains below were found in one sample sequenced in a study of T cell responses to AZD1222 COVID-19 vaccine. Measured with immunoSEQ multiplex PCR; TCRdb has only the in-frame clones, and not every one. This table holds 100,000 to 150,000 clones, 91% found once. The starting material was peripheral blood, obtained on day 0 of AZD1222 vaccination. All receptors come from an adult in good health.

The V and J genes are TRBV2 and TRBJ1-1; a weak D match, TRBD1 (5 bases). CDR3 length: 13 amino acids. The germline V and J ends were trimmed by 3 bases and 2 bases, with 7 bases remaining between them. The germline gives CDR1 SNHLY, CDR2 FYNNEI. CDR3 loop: CASSDQGNTEAFF. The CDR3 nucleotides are TGTGCCAGCAGTGATCAGGGCAACACTGAAGCTTTCTTT. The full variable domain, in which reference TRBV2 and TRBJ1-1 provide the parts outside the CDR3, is EPEVTQTPSHQVTQMGQEVILRCVPISNHLYFYWYRQILGQKVEFLVSFYNNEISEKSEIFDDQFSVERPDGSNFTLKIRSTKLEDSAMYFCASSDQGNTEAFFGQGTRLTVV.

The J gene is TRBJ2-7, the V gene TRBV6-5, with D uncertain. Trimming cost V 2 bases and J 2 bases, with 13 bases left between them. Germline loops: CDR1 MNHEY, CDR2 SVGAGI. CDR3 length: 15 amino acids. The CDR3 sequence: CASSYAPQGTYEQYF. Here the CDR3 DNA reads TGTGCCAGCAGTTACGCACCCCAAGGTACCTACGAGCAGTACTTC.

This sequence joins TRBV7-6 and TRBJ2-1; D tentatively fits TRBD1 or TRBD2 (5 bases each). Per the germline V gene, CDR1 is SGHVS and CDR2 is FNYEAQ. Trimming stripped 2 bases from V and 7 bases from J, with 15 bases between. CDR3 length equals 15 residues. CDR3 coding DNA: TGTGCCAGCAGCTTAACCGGGACCCCCCTAAATGAGCAGTTCTTC. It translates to CASSLTGTPLNEQFF.

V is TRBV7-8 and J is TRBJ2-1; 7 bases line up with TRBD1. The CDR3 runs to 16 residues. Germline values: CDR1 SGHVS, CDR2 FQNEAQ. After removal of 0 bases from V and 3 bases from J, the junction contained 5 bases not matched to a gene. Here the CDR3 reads CASSLATGIFYNEQFF. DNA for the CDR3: TGTGCCAGCAGCTTAGCGACAGGGATTTTCTACAATGAGCAGTTCTTC.

CDR3 DNA sequence: TGTGCCAGCAGCTTAGGACGGACAGGGGGCAAGTCACCCCTCCACTTT. It yields the protein CASSLGRTGGKSPLHF. The V gene is TRBV5-6, the J gene TRBJ1-6; 11 nucleotides line up with TRBD1. Germline V gene lookup returns CDR1 SGHDT and CDR2 YYEEEE. V was clipped by 2 bases and J by 10 bases; unmatched bases: 8. The CDR3 length is 16 residues. Looking up the rest from reference TRBV5-6 and TRBJ1-6 gives the full variable domain: DAGVTQSPTHLIKTRGQQVTLRCSPKSGHDTVSWYQQALGQGPQFIFQYYEEEERQRGNFPDRFSGHQFPNYSSELNVNALLLGDSALYLCASSLGRTGGKSPLHFGNGTRLTVT.

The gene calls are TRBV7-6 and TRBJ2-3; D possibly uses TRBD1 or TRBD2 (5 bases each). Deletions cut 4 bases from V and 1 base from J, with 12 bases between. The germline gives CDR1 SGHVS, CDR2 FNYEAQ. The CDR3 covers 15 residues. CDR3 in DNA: TGTGCCAGCAGCTCCCTGGGGGTAGGCACAGATACGCAGTATTTT. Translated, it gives CASSSLGVGTDTQYF.

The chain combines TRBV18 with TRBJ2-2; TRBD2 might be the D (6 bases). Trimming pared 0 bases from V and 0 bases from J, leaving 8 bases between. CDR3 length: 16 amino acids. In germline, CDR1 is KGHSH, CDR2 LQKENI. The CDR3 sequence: CASSPPPSANTGELFF. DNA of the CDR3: TGTGCCAGCTCACCACCCCCTAGCGCGAACACCGGGGAGCTGTTTTTT. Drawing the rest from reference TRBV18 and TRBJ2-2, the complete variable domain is NAGVMQNPRHLVRRRGQEARLRCSPMKGHSHVYWYRQLPEEGLKFMVYLQKENIIDESGMPKERFSAEFPKEGPSILRIQQVVRGDSAAYFCASSPPPSANTGELFFGEGSRLTVL.